The next 28 T cell receptor beta chains were all read from a single sample in a study of T cell responses to AZD1222 COVID-19 vaccine. Assay used: immunoSEQ multiplex PCR; TCRdb lists only in-frame clones, some missing. The sample lists approximately 190,000 clones, more than 75% seen once, with roughly 0.99% in the top ten. This specimen was peripheral blood, taken on day 0 of AZD1222 vaccination. The receptors shown here come from an adult in good health.

This clone was recorded only once. The chain carries TRBV19 and TRBJ2-2; D is possibly TRBD2 (6 bases). The CDR3 totals 13 residues. Germline assignment: CDR1 LNHDA and CDR2 SQIVND (reference sequence). The V end was cut by 3 bases, the J end by 9 bases, with 11 bases between. This CDR3 is CASSIGGKRELFF. DNA for the CDR3: TGTGCCAGTAGTATCGGGGGTAAGCGGGAGCTGTTTTTT.

This chain links TRBV7-2 with TRBJ2-5; 8 nucleotides match TRBD1. After removal of 3 bases from V and 1 base from J, the junction contained 1 base not matched to a gene. This CDR3 region has 14 residues. CDR1 and CDR2 from the germline V gene are SGHTA and FQGNSA. The CDR3 loop reads CASSLDRAQETQYF. CDR3 DNA sequence: TGTGCCAGCAGCTTGGACAGGGCCCAAGAGACCCAGTACTTC.

The V and J genes are TRBV7-2 and TRBJ2-2, with D maybe TRBD1 (5 bases). Trimming removed 4 bases from V and 5 bases from J, with 8 bases in between. Germline CDR1 SGHTA, CDR2 FQGNSA. The length of the CDR3 is 13 residues. The CDR3: CASSSQGTGELFF. CDR3 in DNA: TGTGCCAGCAGCTCCCAGGGAACCGGGGAGCTGTTTTTT.

The genes are TRBV9 and TRBJ2-2, with D tentatively TRBD1 or TRBD2 (5 bases each). The germline V gene has CDR1 SGDLS and CDR2 YYNGEE. CDR3 length: 16 amino acids. V lost 3 bases and J lost 2, with 14 bases in between. The CDR3 nucleotides read TGTGCCAGCAGCGGTGGGACGGTGGGTAACACCGGGGAGCTGTTTTTT. It yields the protein CASSGGTVGNTGELFF.

This chain uses TRBV19 with TRBJ1-4; D is possibly TRBD1 (6 bases). Germline assignment: CDR1 LNHDA and CDR2 SQIVND (reference sequence). This CDR3 is built from 14 residues. V was shortened by 5 bases and J by 6 bases, with 13 bases between the two germline ends. The CDR3 nucleotides read TGTGCCAGTAGTGCCTTGGACAGAGATGAAAAACTGTTTTTT. This translates into CASSALDRDEKLFF.

The rearrangement links TRBV6-5 to TRBJ2-2, with D unclear. CDR1 and CDR2 (germline): MNHEY, SVGAGI. The CDR3 runs 13 residues. The ends were cut back, 2 bases at V and 3 bases at J, with 4 bases in the middle. The CDR3 here is CASSYIHTGELFF. The CDR3 nucleotides read TGTGCCAGCAGTTACATTCACACCGGGGAGCTGTTTTTT.

This chain uses TRBV11-2 with TRBJ2-7; the match to TRBD2 covers 11 bases. With V trimmed by 0 bases and J by 0 bases, 1 base remained unmatched. CDR3 length equals 16 residues. CDR1 and CDR2 (germline): SGHAT, FQNNGV. CDR3 nucleotides: TGTGCCAGCAGCTTAGAGACTAGCGGGACCTCCTACGAGCAGTACTTC. Translated: CASSLETSGTSYEQYF.

This chain links TRBV5-1 with TRBJ2-1, with unresolved D. Trimming took 5 bases from V and 1 from J, leaving 7 bases between them. Germline V gene lookup returns CDR1 SGHRS and CDR2 YFSETQ. This CDR3 region has 13 residues. CDR3 sequence (DNA): TGCGCCAGCAGAGATGGGTCCTACAATGAGCAGTTCTTC. This translates into CASRDGSYNEQFF.

The chain recombines TRBV2 with TRBJ2-5; a weak D match, TRBD2 (5 bases). Trimming pared 4 bases from V and 2 bases from J, leaving 17 bases between. This CDR3 is built from 16 residues. Per the germline V gene, CDR1 is SNHLY and CDR2 is FYNNEI. The chain's CDR3 is CASSVSRGLDQETQYF. CDR3 DNA: TGTGCCAGCAGTGTCTCAAGAGGGTTGGATCAAGAGACCCAGTACTTC.

The chain has TRBV29-1 and TRBJ2-7; D is possibly TRBD1 or TRBD2 (5 bases each). The length of the CDR3 is 12 residues. Deletions cut 4 bases from V and 7 bases from J, with 14 bases between. Germline V gene data show CDR1 as SQVTM and CDR2 as ANQGSEA. CDR3 residues: CSVVLGVLEQYF. CDR3 nucleotide sequence: TGCAGCGTTGTACTAGGGGTGCTGGAGCAGTACTTC.

V and J are TRBV7-8 and TRBJ1-1, with D perhaps matching TRBD1 (6 bases). Germline CDR1 and CDR2: SGHVS and FQNEAQ. Trimming left V 1 base short and J 1 base short, with 7 bases between. This CDR3 spans 14 amino acids. CDR3 sequence: CASSLEGENTEAFF. CDR3 bases: TGTGCCAGCAGCTTAGAGGGGGAGAACACTGAAGCTTTCTTT.

The V gene is TRBV9, the J gene TRBJ2-7, with D possibly being TRBD2 (6 bases). This CDR3 spans 14 amino acids. Trimming removed 0 bases from V and 6 bases from J, with 13 bases in between. The germline V gene has CDR1 SGDLS and CDR2 YYNGEE. CDR3 bases: TGTGCCAGCAGCGTAGATGGCCGAGCGGGCGAGCAGTACTTC. This gives the protein CASSVDGRAGEQYF.

The genes are TRBV5-5 and TRBJ2-7; 9 bases map to TRBD1. Trimming cost V 4 bases and J 4 bases; bases outside gene matches: 6. The CDR3 spans 14 residues. CDR1 and CDR2 (germline): SGHKS, YYEKEE (reference sequence). The CDR3 loop reads CASSHGTGSYEQYF. CDR3 DNA: TGTGCCAGCAGCCACGGGACAGGGTCATACGAGCAGTACTTC.

The chain carries TRBV7-9 and TRBJ1-4; no reliable D call. Germline assignment: CDR1 SEHNR and CDR2 FQNEAQ (reference sequence). The CDR3 extends over 16 amino acids. V shed 4 bases and J shed 6 bases, with 18 bases lying between them. CDR3 sequence reads: CASSSVEARRDEKLFF. CDR3 nucleotide sequence: TGTGCCAGCAGCTCAGTGGAGGCACGACGGGATGAAAAACTGTTTTTT.

This chain connects TRBV7-8 to TRBJ1-5, with 10 bases matching TRBD1. The germline V gene encodes CDR1 SGHVS and CDR2 FQNEAQ. The junction had 9 bases not matched to a gene; V was cut back by 0 bases and J by 7 bases. The CDR3 loop spans 17 amino acids. CDR3 in DNA: TGTGCCAGCAGCTTAGCCCGACAGGGGGCGTTGCCCCAGCCCCAGCATTTT. Translation gives CASSLARQGALPQPQHF.

The chain uses TRBV2 and TRBJ2-3; possible D gene TRBD2, 6 bases. Trimming cost V 7 bases and J 1 base, with 12 bases left between them. Germline loops: CDR1 SNHLY, CDR2 FYNNEI. CDR3 size: 14 residues. For the CDR3, the DNA is TGTGCCAGCACCCTCAAGCGGGGCACAGATACGCAGTATTTT. It is translated as CASTLKRGTDTQYF.

The chain is built from TRBV21-1 and TRBJ2-7; the D call in the table, TRBD1, was not verified against the DNA. TRBV21-1 is listed as a pseudogene. The CDR3 runs to 17 residues. CDR3 in amino acids: CASSKEGEPVSIYEQYF. The DNA for the CDR3 is TGTGCCAGCAGCAAAGAGGGGGAGCCTGTATCGATCTACGAGCAGTACTTC.

J is TRBJ2-7 and V is TRBV9, with D possibly TRBD2 on 6 matching bases. Trimming took off 1 base at V and 3 bases at J, with 14 bases between the two ends. The germline gives CDR1 SGDLS, CDR2 YYNGEE. This CDR3 comprises 15 residues. The CDR3 protein is CASSVTGVKDYEQYF. The CDR3 region has the DNA TGTGCCAGCAGCGTAACGGGGGTTAAGGACTACGAGCAGTACTTC.

The genes are TRBV7-8 and TRBJ2-2; tentatively, D is TRBD1 (5 bases). Between the trimmed V and J ends, which lost 0 bases and 5 bases, there was a span of 16 bases. Looked up from germline, CDR1 is SGHVS and CDR2 is FQNEAQ. This CDR3 is 17 amino acids long. CDR3 protein: CASSLAGATALTGELFF. DNA for the CDR3: TGTGCCAGCAGCTTAGCAGGGGCCACAGCGCTTACCGGGGAGCTGTTTTTT.

V is TRBV11-3 and J is TRBJ1-3; D is perhaps TRBD1 (6 bases). V dropped 4 bases and J dropped 4 bases, with 14 bases sitting between them. The CDR3 is 15 residues long. The germline CDR1 and CDR2 sequences are SGHNT and YENEEA. CDR3 sequence: CASSSNTGSGNTIYF. In nucleotides, the CDR3 is TGTGCCAGCAGCTCTAACACAGGGAGCGGAAACACCATATATTTT.

There are a few counts of this clone. The chain couples TRBV6-2 or TRBV6-3 to TRBJ1-6; no clear D gene. Germline V lookup: CDR1 MNHEY, CDR2 SVGEGT. The CDR3 length is 15 residues. Trimming shortened V by 4 bases and J by 0 bases, and 7 bases separated the two germline ends. The CDR3 spells CASSSFNSYNSPLHF. The CDR3, as DNA: TGTGCCAGCAGTTCCTTCAACTCCTATAATTCACCCCTCCACTTT.

The gene calls are TRBV28 and TRBJ2-7, with 8 bases identical to TRBD2. Trimming cost V 5 bases and J 1 base; bases outside gene matches: 7. This CDR3 has 15 residues. Germline V lookup: CDR1 MDHEN, CDR2 SYDVKM. The CDR3 spells CASSPDSGASYEQYF. CDR3 DNA: TGTGCCAGCAGTCCCGATAGCGGGGCTTCCTACGAGCAGTACTTC.

The chain couples TRBV7-9 to TRBJ1-1; D perhaps matches TRBD1 (6 bases). Looked up from germline, CDR1 is SEHNR and CDR2 is FQNEAQ (reference sequence). CDR3 length: 15 residues. Trimming stripped 1 base from V and 0 bases from J, with 9 bases between. The CDR3 protein is CASSLGTDLNTEAFF. As DNA, the CDR3 is TGTGCCAGCAGCTTAGGGACAGATTTGAACACTGAAGCTTTCTTT.

V is TRBV6-5 and J is TRBJ2-5, with D possibly being TRBD2 (6 bases). V was pared by 5 bases and J by 1 base, with 11 bases between. Germline V CDR1 and CDR2: MNHEY, SVGAGI. The CDR3 sequence is 14 residues long. CDR3 residues: CASSPGTFQETQYF. CDR3 DNA sequence: TGTGCCAGCAGTCCCGGGACTTTCCAAGAGACCCAGTACTTC.

The rearrangement links TRBV7-2 to TRBJ2-7; D perhaps matches TRBD1 (6 bases). The V and J ends lost 1 base and 4 bases respectively, with 11 bases between them. The CDR3 spans 14 residues. Germline V lookup: CDR1 SGHTA, CDR2 FQGNSA. The CDR3 DNA reads as TGTGCCAGCAGCTTAGGGCAGGGGACGTACGAGCAGTACTTC. Translation: CASSLGQGTYEQYF.

Only a few counts were recorded for this clone. V and J are TRBV18 and TRBJ1-2; D uncertain. There are 15 residues in the CDR3. Germline lookup yields CDR1 KGHSH and CDR2 LQKENI. The V gene lost 2 bases and the J gene lost 4 bases, with 14 bases spanning the gap. The CDR3 sequence is CASSPVNSVAYGYTF. The DNA of the CDR3 is TGTGCCAGCTCACCAGTCAACAGTGTGGCCTATGGCTACACCTTC.

This rearrangement joins TRBV2 to TRBJ2-1; D unresolved. Germline loops: CDR1 SNHLY, CDR2 FYNNEI. The CDR3 has 11 residues. V gave up 7 bases and J gave up 9 bases, with 10 bases separating them. Written as DNA, the CDR3 is TGTGCCAGCATTTCCAGCCGTGAGCAGTTCTTC. It codes for CASISSREQFF.

The J gene is TRBJ2-5, the V gene TRBV5-6; 7 bases match TRBD2. V dropped 1 base and J dropped 5; count of bases not matched to a gene: 8. Germline CDR1 SGHDT, CDR2 YYEEEE. The CDR3 sequence is 15 residues long. The CDR3 reads CASSLPGLGSETQYF. CDR3 nucleotide sequence: TGTGCCAGCAGCTTGCCCGGACTAGGGTCGGAGACCCAGTACTTC.